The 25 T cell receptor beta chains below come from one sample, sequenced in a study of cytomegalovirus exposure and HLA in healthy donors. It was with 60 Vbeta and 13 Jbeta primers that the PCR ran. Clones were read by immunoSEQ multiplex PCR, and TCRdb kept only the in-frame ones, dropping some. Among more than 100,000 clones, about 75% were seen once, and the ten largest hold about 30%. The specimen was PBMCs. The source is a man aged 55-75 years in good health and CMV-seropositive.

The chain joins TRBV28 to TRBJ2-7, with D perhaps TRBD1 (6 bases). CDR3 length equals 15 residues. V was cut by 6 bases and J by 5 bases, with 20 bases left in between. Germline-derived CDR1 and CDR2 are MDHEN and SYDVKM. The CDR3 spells CASRPPTRTVHEQYF. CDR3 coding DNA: TGTGCCAGCAGACCTCCCACAAGGACAGTGCACGAGCAGTACTTC. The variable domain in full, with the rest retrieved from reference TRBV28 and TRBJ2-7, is DVKVTQSSRYLVKRTGEKVFLECVQDMDHENMFWYRQDPGLGLRLIYFSYDVKMKEKGDIPEGYSVSREKKERFSLILESASTNQTSMYLCASRPPTRTVHEQYFGPGTRLTVT.

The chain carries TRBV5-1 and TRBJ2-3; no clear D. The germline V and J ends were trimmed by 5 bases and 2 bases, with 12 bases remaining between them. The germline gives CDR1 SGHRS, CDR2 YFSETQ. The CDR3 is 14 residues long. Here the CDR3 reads CASSSGSFTDTQYF. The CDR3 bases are TGCGCCAGCAGTTCCGGGTCCTTCACAGATACGCAGTATTTT.

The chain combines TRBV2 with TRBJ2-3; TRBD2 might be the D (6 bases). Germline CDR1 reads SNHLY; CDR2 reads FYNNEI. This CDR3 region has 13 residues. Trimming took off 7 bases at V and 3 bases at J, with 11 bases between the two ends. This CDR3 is CASIGTATDTQYF. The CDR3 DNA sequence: TGTGCCAGCATTGGGACTGCTACAGATACGCAGTATTTT.

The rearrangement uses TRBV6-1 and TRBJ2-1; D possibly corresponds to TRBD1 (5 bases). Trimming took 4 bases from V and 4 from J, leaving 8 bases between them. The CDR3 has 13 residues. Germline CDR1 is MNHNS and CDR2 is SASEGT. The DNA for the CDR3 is TGTGCCAGCAGTGGGACACAATACAATGAGCAGTTCTTC. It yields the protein CASSGTQYNEQFF.

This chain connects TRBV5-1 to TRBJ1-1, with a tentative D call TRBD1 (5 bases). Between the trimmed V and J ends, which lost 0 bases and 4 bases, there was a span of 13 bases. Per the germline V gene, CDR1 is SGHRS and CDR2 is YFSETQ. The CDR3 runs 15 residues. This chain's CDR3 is CASSLVRRGTTEAFF. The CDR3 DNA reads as TGCGCCAGCAGCTTGGTACGGAGGGGCACCACTGAAGCTTTCTTT. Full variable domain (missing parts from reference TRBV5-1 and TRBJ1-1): KAGVTQTPRYLIKTRGQQVTLSCSPISGHRSVSWYQQTPGQGLQFLFEYFSETQRNKGNFPGRFSGRQFSNSRSEMNVSTLELGDSALYLCASSLVRRGTTEAFFGQGTRLTVV.

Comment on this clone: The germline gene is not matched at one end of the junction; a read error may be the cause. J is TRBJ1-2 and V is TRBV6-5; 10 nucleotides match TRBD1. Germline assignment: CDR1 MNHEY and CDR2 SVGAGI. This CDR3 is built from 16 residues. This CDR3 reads CASSYMLTGGNSGCTF. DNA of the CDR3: TGTGCCAGCAGTTACATGTTGACAGGGGGCAACTCTGGCTGCACCTTC.

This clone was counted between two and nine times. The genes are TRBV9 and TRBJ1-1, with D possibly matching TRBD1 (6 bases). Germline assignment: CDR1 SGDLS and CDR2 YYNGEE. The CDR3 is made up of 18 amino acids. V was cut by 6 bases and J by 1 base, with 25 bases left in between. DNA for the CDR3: TGTGCCAGCACCTCAGGGGTGGCCGCGGGAGTCAAGAACACTGAAGCTTTCTTT. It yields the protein CASTSGVAAGVKNTEAFF.

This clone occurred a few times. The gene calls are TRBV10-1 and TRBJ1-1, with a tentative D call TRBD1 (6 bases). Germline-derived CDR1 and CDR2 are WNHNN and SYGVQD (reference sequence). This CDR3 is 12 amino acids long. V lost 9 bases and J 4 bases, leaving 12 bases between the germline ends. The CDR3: CASKGHTTEAFF. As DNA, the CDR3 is TGCGCCAGTAAGGGACATACCACTGAAGCTTTCTTT.

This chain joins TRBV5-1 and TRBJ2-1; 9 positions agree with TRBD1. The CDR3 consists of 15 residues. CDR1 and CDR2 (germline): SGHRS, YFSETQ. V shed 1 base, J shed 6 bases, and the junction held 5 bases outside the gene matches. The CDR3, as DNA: TGCGCCAGCAGCTTGATGGGACAGGGTTCCAATGAGCAGTTCTTC. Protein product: CASSLMGQGSNEQFF. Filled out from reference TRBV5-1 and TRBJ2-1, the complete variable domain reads KAGVTQTPRYLIKTRGQQVTLSCSPISGHRSVSWYQQTPGQGLQFLFEYFSETQRNKGNFPGRFSGRQFSNSRSEMNVSTLELGDSALYLCASSLMGQGSNEQFFGPGTRLTVL.

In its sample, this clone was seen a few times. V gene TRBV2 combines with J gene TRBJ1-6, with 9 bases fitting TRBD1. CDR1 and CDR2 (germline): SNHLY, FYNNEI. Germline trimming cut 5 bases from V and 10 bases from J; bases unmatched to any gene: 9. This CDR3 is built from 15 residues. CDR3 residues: CASSPLDRGGSPLHF. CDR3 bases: TGTGCCAGCAGTCCCCTCGACAGGGGGGGCTCACCCCTCCACTTT.

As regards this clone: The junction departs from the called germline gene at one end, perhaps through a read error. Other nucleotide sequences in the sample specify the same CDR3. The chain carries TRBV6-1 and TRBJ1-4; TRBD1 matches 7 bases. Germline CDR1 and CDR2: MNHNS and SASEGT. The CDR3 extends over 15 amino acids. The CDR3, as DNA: TGTGCCAGCAGCGGGCGAACAGGGGAACCTGAAAAATTGTTTTTT. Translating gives CASSGRTGEPEKLFF.

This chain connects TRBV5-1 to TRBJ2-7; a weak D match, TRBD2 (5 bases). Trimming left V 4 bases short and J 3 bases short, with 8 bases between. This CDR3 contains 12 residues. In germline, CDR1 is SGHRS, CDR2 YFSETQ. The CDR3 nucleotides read TGCGCCAGCAGCCGGGGAGTCTACGAGCAGTACTTC. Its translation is CASSRGVYEQYF.

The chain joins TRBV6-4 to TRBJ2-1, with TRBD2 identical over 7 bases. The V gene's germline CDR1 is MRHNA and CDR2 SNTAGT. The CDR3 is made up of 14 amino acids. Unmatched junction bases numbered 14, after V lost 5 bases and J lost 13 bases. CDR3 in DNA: TGTGCCAGCAGTTCCAGCGGGGTTGGATCTAATCAGTTCTTC. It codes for CASSSSGVGSNQFF.

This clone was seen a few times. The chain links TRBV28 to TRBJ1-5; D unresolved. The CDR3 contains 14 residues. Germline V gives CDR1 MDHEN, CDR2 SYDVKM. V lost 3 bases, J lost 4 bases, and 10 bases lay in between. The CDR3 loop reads CASSFRAGNQPQHF. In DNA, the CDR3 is TGTGCCAGCAGTTTTCGGGCGGGGAATCAGCCCCAGCATTTT.

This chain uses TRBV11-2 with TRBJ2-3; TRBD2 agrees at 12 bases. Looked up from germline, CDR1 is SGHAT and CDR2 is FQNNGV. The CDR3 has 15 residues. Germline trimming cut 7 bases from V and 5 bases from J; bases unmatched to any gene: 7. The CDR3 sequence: CASIPTSGSGDTQYF. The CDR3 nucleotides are TGTGCCAGCATCCCGACTAGCGGGAGTGGAGATACGCAGTATTTT.

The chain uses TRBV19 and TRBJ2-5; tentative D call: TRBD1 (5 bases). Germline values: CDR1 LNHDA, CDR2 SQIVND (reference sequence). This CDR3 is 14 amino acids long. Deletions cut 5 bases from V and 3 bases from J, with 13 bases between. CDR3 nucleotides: TGTGCCAGTAGTCCCCAGGGCAGGAAAGAGACCCAGTACTTC. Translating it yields CASSPQGRKETQYF.

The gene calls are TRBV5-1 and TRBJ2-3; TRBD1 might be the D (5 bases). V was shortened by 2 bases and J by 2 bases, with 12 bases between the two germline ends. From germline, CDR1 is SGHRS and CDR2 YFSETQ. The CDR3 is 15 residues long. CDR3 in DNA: TGCGCCAGCAGCTTTCCCAGGGAAGCCACAGATACGCAGTATTTT. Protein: CASSFPREATDTQYF.

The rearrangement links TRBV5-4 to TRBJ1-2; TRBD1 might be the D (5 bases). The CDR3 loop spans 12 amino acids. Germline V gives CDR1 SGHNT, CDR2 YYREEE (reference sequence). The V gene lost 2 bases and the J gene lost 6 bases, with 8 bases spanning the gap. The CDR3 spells CASSFGGNGYTF. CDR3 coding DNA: TGTGCCAGCAGCTTCGGGGGGAATGGCTACACCTTC.

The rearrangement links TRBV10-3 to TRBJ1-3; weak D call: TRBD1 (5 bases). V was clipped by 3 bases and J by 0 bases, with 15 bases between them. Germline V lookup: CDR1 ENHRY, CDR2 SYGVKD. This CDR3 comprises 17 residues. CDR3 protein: CAISETRDFFSGNTIYF. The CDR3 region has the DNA TGTGCCATCAGTGAAACCCGGGACTTCTTCTCTGGAAACACCATATATTTT.

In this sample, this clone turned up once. The CDR3, as DNA: TGTGCCAGCAGCCAAGGGACCCGGGACAGATTAAATGAGCAGTTCTTC. As protein: CASSQGTRDRLNEQFF. This chain connects TRBV4-2 to TRBJ2-1; 7 bases agree with TRBD1. From germline, CDR1 is LGHNA and CDR2 YNFKEQ. Trimming cost V 1 base and J 7 bases; bases outside gene matches: 10. This CDR3 region has 16 residues.

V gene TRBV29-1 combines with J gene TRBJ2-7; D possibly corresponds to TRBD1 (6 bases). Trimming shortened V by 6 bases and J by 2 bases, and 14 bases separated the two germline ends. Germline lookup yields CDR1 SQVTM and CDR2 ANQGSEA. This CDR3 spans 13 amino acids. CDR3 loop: CSVGQLSPYEQYF. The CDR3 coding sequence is TGCAGCGTAGGACAGTTAAGCCCCTACGAGCAGTACTTC.

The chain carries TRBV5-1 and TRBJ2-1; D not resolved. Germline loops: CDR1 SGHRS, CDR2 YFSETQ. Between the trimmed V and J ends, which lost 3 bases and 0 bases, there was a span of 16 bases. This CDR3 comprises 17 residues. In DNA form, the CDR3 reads TGCGCCAGCAGCTGGAAGGTGACTCGGGTCTCCTACAATGAGCAGTTCTTC. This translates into CASSWKVTRVSYNEQFF.

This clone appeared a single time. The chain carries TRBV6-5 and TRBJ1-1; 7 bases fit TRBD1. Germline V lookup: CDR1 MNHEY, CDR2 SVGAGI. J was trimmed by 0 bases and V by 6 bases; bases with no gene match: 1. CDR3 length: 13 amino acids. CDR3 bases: TGTGCCAGCAGGGGGACAGTGAACACTGAAGCTTTCTTT. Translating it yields CASRGTVNTEAFF.

The CDR3 bases are TGTGCCAGCAGCTTAGGTCACAGGGGGAGCAATCAGCCCCAGCATTTT. Translating it yields CASSLGHRGSNQPQHF. This chain connects TRBV7-8 to TRBJ1-5; 8 nucleotides line up with TRBD1. The CDR3 runs to 16 residues. Germline values: CDR1 SGHVS, CDR2 FQNEAQ. With V trimmed by 1 base and J by 1 base, 3 bases remained unmatched.

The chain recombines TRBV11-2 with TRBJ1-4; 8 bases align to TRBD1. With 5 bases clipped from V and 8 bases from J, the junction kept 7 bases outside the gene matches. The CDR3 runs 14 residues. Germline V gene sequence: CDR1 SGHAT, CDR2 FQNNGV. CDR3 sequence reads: CASSPGDRREKLFF. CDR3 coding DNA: TGTGCCAGCAGCCCGGGGGACAGGAGGGAAAAACTGTTTTTT.